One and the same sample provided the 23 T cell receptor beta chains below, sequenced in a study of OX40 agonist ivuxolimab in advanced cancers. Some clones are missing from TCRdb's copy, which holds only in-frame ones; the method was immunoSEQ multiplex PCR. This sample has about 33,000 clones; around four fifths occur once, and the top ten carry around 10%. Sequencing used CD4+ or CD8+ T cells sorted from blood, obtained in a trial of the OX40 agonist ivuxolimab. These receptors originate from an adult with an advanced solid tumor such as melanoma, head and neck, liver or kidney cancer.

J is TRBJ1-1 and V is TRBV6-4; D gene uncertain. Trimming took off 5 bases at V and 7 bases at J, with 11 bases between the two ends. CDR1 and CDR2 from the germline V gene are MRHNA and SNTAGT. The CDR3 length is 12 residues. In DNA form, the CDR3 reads TGTGCCAGCAGTAGCGGCGCTGGTGAAGCTTTCTTT. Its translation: CASSSGAGEAFF.

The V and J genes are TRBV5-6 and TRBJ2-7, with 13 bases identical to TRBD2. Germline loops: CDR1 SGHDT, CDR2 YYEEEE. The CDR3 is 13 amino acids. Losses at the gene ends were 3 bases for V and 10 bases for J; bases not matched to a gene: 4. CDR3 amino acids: CASSSTSGGTQYF. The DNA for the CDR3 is TGTGCCAGCAGCTCGACTAGCGGGGGGACTCAGTACTTC.

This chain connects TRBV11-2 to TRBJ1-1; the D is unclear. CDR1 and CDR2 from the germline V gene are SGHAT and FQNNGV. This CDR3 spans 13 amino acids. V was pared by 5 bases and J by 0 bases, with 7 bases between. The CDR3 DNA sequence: TGTGCCAGCAGCCCCTCAGTGAACACTGAAGCTTTCTTT. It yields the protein CASSPSVNTEAFF.

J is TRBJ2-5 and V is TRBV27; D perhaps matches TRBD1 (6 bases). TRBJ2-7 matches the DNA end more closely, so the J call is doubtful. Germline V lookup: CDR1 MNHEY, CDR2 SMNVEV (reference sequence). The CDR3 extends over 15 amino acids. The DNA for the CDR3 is TGTGCCAGCAGTCTTACAGGGTTTAATGGTTACGAGCAGTACTTC. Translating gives CASSLTGFNGYEQYF.

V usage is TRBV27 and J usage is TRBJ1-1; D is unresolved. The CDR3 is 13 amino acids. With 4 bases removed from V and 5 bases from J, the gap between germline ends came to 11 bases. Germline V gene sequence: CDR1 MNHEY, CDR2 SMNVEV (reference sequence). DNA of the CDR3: TGTGCCAGCAGTTATACTTCGTCTACTGAAGCTTTCTTT. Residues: CASSYTSSTEAFF.

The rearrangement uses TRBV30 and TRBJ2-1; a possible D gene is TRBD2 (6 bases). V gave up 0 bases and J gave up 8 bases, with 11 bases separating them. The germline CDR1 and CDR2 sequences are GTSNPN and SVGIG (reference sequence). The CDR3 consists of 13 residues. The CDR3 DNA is TGTGCCTGGAGTGTAGGGTGGGGGGATGAGCAGTTCTTC. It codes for CAWSVGWGDEQFF.

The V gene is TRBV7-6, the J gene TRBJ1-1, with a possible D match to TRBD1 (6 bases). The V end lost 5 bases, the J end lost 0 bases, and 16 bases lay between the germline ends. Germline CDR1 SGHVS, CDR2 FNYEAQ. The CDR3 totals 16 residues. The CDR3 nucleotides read TGTGCCAGCAGCCTACCAGCCGGGACACTGAACACTGAAGCTTTCTTT. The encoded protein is CASSLPAGTLNTEAFF. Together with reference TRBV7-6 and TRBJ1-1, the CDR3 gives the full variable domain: GAGVSQSPRYKVTKRGQDVALRCDPISGHVSLYWYRQALGQGPEFLTYFNYEAQQDKSGLPNDRFSAERPEGSISTLTIQRTEQRDSAMYRCASSLPAGTLNTEAFFGQGTRLTVV.

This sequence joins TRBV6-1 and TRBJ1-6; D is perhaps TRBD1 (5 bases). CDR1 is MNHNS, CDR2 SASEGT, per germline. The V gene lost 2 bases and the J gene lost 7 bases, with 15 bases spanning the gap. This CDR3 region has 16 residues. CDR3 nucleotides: TGTGCCAGCAGTGAACGGCAGGGAGGGGTAAATTCACCCCTCCACTTT. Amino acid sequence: CASSERQGGVNSPLHF.

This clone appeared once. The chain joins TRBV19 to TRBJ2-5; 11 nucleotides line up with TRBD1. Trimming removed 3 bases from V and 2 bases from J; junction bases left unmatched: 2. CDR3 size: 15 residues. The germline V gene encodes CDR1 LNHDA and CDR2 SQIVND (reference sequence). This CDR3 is CASSIRDRGQETQYF. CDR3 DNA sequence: TGTGCCAGTAGTATCCGGGACAGGGGGCAAGAGACCCAGTACTTC.

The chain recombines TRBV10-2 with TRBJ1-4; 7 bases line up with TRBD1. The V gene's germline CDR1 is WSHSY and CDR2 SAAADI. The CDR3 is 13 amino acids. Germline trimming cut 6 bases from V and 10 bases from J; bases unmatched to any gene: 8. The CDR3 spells CASRADRDGKLFF. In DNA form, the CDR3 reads TGCGCCAGCAGGGCTGACAGGGATGGAAAACTGTTTTTT.

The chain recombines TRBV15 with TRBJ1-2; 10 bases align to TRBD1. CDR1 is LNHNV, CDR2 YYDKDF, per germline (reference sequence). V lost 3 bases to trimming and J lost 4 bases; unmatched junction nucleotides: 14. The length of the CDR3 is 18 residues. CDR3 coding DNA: TGTGCCACCAGCAGCTTGTCAGATTCCGGGACAGGGGTCTATGGCTACACCTTC. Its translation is CATSSLSDSGTGVYGYTF.

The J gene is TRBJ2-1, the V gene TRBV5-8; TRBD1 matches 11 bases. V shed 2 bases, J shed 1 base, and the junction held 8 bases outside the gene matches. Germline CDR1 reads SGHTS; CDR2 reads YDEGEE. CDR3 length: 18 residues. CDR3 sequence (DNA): TGTGCCAGCAGCTTTCCGGACAGGGGGCAGGGTTCCTACAATGAGCAGTTCTTC. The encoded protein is CASSFPDRGQGSYNEQFF.

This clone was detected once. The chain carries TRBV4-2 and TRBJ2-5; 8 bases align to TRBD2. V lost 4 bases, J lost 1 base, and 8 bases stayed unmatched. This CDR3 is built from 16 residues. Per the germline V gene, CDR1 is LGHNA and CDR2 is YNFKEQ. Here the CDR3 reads CASSPSGGRSQETQYF. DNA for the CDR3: TGTGCCAGCAGCCCATCGGGGGGGCGATCCCAAGAGACCCAGTACTTC.

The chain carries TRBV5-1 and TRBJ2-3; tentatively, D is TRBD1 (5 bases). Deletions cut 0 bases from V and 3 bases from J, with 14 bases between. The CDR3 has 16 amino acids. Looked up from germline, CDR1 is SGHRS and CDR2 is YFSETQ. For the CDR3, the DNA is TGCGCCAGCAGCTTGGCAGGCCAGGGTCGAACAGATACGCAGTATTTT. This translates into CASSLAGQGRTDTQYF.

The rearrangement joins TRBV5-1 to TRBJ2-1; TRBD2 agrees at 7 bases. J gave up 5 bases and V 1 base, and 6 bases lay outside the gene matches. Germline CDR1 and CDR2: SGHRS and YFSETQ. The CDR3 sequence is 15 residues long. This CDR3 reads CASSLKEGGHNEQFF. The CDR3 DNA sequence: TGCGCCAGCAGCTTGAAGGAGGGAGGGCACAATGAGCAGTTCTTC. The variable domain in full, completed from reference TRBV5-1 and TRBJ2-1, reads KAGVTQTPRYLIKTRGQQVTLSCSPISGHRSVSWYQQTPGQGLQFLFEYFSETQRNKGNFPGRFSGRQFSNSRSEMNVSTLELGDSALYLCASSLKEGGHNEQFFGPGTRLTVL.

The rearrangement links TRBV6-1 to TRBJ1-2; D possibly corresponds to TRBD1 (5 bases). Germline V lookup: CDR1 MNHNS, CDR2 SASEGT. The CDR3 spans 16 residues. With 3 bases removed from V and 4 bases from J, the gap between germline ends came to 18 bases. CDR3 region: CASSDLQTVRGYGYTF. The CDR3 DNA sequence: TGTGCCAGCAGTGACCTTCAGACAGTAAGAGGCTATGGCTACACCTTC.

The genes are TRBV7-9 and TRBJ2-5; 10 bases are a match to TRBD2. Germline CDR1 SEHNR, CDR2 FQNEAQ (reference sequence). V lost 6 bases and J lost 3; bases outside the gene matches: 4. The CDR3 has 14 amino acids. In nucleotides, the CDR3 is TGTGCCAGCAGTGGTACTAGCGGGGAAGAGACCCAGTACTTC. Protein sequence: CASSGTSGEETQYF.

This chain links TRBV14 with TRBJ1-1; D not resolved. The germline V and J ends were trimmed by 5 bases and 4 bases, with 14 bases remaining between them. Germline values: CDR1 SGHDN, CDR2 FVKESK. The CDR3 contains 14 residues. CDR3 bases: TGTGCCAGCAGCTACACTTTCGGGGTCACTGAAGCTTTCTTT. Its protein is CASSYTFGVTEAFF. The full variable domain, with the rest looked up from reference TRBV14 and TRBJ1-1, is EAGVTQFPSHSVIEKGQTVTLRCDPISGHDNLYWYRRVMGKEIKFLLHFVKESKQDESGMPNNRFLAERTGGTYSTLKVQPAELEDSGVYFCASSYTFGVTEAFFGQGTRLTVV.

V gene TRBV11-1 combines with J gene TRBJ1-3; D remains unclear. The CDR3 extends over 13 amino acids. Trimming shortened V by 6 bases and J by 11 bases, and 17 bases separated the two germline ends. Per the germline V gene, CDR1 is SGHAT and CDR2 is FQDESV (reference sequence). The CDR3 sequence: CASSYRTASAIYF. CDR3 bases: TGTGCCAGCAGTTACCGGACCGCTTCGGCCATATATTTT.

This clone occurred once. CDR3 in DNA: TGCGCCAGCAGCCTTGGCCGGGACAGGGGAATAAATGAGCAGTTCTTC. The encoded protein is CASSLGRDRGINEQFF. The genes are TRBV4-1 and TRBJ2-1; 10 nucleotides agree with TRBD1. This CDR3 is 16 amino acids long. Per germline, CDR1 MGHRA and CDR2 YSYEKL. The junction had 10 bases not matched to a gene; V was cut back by 4 bases and J by 7 bases.

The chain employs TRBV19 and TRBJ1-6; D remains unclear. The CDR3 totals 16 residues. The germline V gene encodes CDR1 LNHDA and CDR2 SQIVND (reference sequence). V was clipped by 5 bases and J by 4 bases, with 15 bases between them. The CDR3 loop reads CASSLTATFYNSPLHF. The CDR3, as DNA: TGTGCCAGTAGTCTAACAGCGACCTTTTATAATTCACCCCTCCACTTT.

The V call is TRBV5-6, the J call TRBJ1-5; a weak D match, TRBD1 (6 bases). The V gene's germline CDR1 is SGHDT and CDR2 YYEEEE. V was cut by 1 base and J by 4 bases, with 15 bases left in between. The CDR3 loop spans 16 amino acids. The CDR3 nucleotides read TGTGCCAGCAGCTTGTTAGGGGGTGAGGAAAATCAGCCCCAGCATTTT. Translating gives CASSLLGGEENQPQHF.

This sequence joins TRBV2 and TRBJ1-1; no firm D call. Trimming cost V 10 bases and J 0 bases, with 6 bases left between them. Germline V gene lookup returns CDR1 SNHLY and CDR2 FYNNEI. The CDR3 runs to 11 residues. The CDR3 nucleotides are TGTGCCACCCATTTGAACACTGAAGCTTTCTTT. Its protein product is CATHLNTEAFF.